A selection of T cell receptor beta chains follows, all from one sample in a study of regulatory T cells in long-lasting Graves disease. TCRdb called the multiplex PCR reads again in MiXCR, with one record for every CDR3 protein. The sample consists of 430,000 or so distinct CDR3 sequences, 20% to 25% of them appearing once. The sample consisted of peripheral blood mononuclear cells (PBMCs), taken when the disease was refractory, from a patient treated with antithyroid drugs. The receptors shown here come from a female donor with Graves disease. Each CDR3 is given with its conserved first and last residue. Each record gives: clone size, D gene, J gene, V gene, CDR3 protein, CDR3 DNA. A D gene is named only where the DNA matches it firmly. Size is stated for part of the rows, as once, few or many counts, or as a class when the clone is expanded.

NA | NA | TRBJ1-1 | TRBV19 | CASSIGRIKNTEAFF | TGTGCCAGTAGTATAGGCCGAATAAAGAACACTGAAGCTTTCTTT
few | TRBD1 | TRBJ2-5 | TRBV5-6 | CASNKGQQETQYF | TGTGCCAGCAACAAGGGACAGCAAGAGACCCAGTACTTC
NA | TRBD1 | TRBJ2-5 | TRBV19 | CASSIMWQWGDRVSYEQCF | TGTGCCAGTAGTATTATGTGGCAGTGGGGGGACAGGGTCTCCTACGAGCAGTGCTTC
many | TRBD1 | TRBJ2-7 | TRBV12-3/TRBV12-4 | CASSFKDRAPEQYF | TGTGCCAGCAGTTTTAAGGACAGGGCTCCCGAGCAGTACTTC
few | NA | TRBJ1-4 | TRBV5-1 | CASSHEGSPQSEKLFF | TGCGCCAGCAGCCATGAGGGGTCCCCGCAGTCGGAAAAACTGTTTTTT
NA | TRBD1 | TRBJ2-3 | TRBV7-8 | CASSLRQGISSTDTQYF | TGTGCCAGCAGCCTCCGACAGGGGATTTCCTCCACAGATACGCAGTATTTT
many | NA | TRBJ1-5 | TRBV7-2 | CASSWRAGTYSNQPQHF | TGTGCCAGCAGCTGGAGAGCGGGGACGTATAGCAATCAGCCCCAGCATTTT
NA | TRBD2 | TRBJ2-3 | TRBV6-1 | CASRKLAGDTDTQYF | TGTGCCAGCAGGAAGCTAGCGGGGGACACAGATACGCAGTATTTT
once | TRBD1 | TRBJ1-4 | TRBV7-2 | CASRSTGWANEKLFF | TGTGCCAGCAGATCGACAGGGTGGGCTAATGAAAAACTGTTTTTT
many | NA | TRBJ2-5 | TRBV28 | CASSRRTVQETQYF | TGTGCCAGCAGTAGACGGACGGTCCAAGAGACCCAGTACTTC
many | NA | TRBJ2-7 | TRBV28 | CASSFGWGAYEQYF | TGTGCCAGCAGTTTTGGATGGGGTGCCTACGAGCAGTACTTC
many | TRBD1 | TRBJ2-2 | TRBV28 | CASSLWRDRGDGELFF | TGTGCCAGCAGTCTATGGCGGGACAGGGGAGACGGGGAGCTGTTTTTT
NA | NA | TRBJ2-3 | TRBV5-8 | CASSAGGRVGADTQYF | TGTGCCAGCAGCGCCGGGGGCAGGGTGGGCGCAGATACGCAGTATTTT
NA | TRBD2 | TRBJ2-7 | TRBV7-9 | CASSDGLAGSYEQYF | TGTGCCAGCAGCGATGGACTAGCGGGAAGCTACGAGCAGTACTTC
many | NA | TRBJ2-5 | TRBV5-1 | CASSLGTVALQETQYF | TGCGCCAGCAGCTTGGGGACAGTAGCCCTCCAAGAGACCCAGTACTTC
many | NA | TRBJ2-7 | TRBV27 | CASSLRVTYEQYF | TGTGCCAGCAGTTTAAGGGTGACCTACGAGCAGTACTTC
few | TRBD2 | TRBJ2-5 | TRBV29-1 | CSVEPVGLLAGSSQETQYF | TGCAGCGTTGAACCGGTGGGATTACTAGCGGGGTCCTCCCAAGAGACCCAGTACTTC
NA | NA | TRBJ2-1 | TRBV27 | CASSPLRGRYNEQFF | TGTGCCAGCAGTCCTCTACGGGGCCGGTACAATGAGCAGTTCTTC
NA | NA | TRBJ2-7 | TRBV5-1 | CASSLAPSSSYEQYF | TGTGCCAGCAGCCTCGCGCCGAGCTCAAGCTACGAGCAGTACTTC
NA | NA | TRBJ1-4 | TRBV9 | CASSAGLSNEKLFF | TGTGCCAGCAGCGCCGGACTGTCTAATGAAAAACTGTTTTTT
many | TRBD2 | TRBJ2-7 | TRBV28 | CASSRRTSGYEQYF | TGTGCCAGCAGCCGAAGGACTAGCGGATACGAGCAGTACTTC
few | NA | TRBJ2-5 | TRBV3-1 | CASNQDGAQTQYF | TGTGCCAGCAACCAAGATGGGGCGCAGACCCAGTACTTC
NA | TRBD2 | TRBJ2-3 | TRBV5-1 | CASSLELAGGKTDTQYF | TGCGCCAGCAGCTTGGAACTAGCGGGAGGCAAAACAGATACGCAGTATTTT
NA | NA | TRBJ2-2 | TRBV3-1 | CASSPVFSGGVTGELFF | TGTGCCAGCAGCCCAGTTTTTAGCGGAGGGGTTACCGGGGAGCTGTTTTTT
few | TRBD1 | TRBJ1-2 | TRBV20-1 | CSASLTGGGAHGYTF | TGCAGTGCTAGTCTTACAGGGGGGGGGGCCCATGGCTACACCTTC
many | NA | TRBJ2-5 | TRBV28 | CASSTKGAQYF | TGTGCCAGCAGTACAAAAGGGGCCCAGTACTTC
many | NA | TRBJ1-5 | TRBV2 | CASSEEGNQPQHF | TGTGCCAGCAGTGAGGAGGGAAATCAGCCCCAGCATTTT
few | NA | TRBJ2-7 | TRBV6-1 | CASRDSPSYEQYF | TGTGCCAGCAGGGACAGTCCCTCCTACGAGCAGTACTTC
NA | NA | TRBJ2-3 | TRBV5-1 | CASSLDLAHTDTQYF | TGCGCCAGCAGCTTGGACCTAGCGCACACAGATACGCAGTATTTT
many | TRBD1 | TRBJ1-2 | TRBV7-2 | CASSLPRDSLNYGYTF | TGTGCCAGCAGTTTACCCCGGGACAGCCTAAACTATGGCTACACCTTC
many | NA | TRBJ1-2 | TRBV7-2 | CASSLRRGIGFYGYTF | TGTGCCAGCAGCTTGCGGCGGGGCATAGGGTTCTATGGCTACACCTTC
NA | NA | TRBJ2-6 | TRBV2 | CASTLRSSGANVLTF | TGTGCCAGCACCCTGCGGAGCTCTGGGGCCAACGTCCTGACTTTC
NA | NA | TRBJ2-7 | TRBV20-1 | CSARERAYEQYF | TGCAGTGCCAGGGAAAGGGCCTACGAGCAGTACTTC
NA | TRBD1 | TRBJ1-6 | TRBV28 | CASRPQQGPNSPLHF | TGTGCCAGCAGACCCCAACAGGGGCCGAATTCACCCCTCCACTTT
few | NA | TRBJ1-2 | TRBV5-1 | CASSPTGKGYTF | TGCGCCAGCAGCCCAACAGGGAAGGGCTACACCTTC
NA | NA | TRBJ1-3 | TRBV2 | CASSVQGYGNTIYF | TGTGCCAGCAGCGTACAGGGTTACGGAAACACCATATATTTT
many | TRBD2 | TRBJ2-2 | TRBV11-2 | CASSLDGTSGRRAGELFF | TGTGCCAGCAGCTTAGATGGTACTAGCGGGAGGCGAGCCGGGGAGCTGTTTTTT
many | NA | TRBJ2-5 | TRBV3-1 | CASSLGGGKETQYF | TGTGCCAGCAGCCTAGGTGGAGGGAAGGAGACCCAGTACTTC
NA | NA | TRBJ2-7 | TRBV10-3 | CAISESGDEVYEQYF | TGTGCCATCAGTGAGTCAGGGGACGAGGTCTACGAGCAGTACTTC
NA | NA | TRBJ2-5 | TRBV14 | CASSQISLGETQYF | TGTGCCAGCAGCCAGATCAGTCTCGGGGAGACCCAGTACTTC
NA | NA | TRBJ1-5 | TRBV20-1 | CSARVGQDNQPQHF | TGCAGTGCTAGGGTAGGTCAGGATAATCAGCCCCAGCATTTT
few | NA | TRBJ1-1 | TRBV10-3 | CAISEGAGTAGGTEAFF | TGTGCCATCAGTGAGGGGGCCGGGACCGCGGGCGGCACTGAAGCTTTCTTT
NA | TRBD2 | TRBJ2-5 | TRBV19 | CASSREGYAAETQYF | TGTGCCAGTTCGCGGGAGGGCTACGCCGCTGAGACCCAGTACTTC
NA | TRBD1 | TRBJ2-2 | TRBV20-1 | CSALSPTGSTGELFF | TGCAGTGCTCTTTCACCGACAGGGAGCACCGGGGAGCTGTTTTTT
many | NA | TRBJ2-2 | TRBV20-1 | CSAASARGTGSTGELFF | TGCAGTGCTGCCTCGGCTCGTGGGACGGGCAGCACCGGGGAGCTGTTTTTT
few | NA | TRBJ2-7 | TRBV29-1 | CSVGGLREREQYF | TGCAGCGTTGGAGGCCTGCGAGAGAGGGAGCAGTACTTC
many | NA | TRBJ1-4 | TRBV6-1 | CASTGVQATNEKLFF | TGTGCCAGCACCGGCGTACAGGCAACTAATGAAAAACTGTTTTTT
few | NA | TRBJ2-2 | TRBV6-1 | CASSELVQPNTGELFF | TGTGCCAGCAGTGAATTAGTACAGCCGAACACCGGGGAGCTGTTTTTT
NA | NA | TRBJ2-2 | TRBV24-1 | CATSDLRVGGELFF | TGTGCCACCAGTGATTTGCGGGTTGGCGGGGAGCTGTTTTTT
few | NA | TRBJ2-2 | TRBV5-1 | CASSLAGATGELFF | TGCGCCAGCAGCTTGGCCGGGGCGACCGGGGAGCTGTTTTTT
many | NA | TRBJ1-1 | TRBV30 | CAWSVITEAFF | TGTGCCTGGAGTGTAATCACTGAAGCTTTCTTT
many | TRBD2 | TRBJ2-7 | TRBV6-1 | CASRERTSSYEQYF | TGTGCCAGCAGAGAGAGGACTAGCTCCTACGAGCAGTACTTC
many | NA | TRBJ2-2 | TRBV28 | CASRETRNTGELFF | TGTGCCAGCAGAGAGACTAGGAACACCGGGGAGCTGTTTTTT
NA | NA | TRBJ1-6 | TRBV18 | CASSQDTYNSPLHF | TGTGCCAGCTCACAGGACACCTATAATTCACCCCTCCACTTT
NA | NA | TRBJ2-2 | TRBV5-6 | CASSLVGGSNTGELFF | TGTGCCAGCAGCTTGGTGGGGGGCTCGAACACCGGGGAGCTGTTTTTT